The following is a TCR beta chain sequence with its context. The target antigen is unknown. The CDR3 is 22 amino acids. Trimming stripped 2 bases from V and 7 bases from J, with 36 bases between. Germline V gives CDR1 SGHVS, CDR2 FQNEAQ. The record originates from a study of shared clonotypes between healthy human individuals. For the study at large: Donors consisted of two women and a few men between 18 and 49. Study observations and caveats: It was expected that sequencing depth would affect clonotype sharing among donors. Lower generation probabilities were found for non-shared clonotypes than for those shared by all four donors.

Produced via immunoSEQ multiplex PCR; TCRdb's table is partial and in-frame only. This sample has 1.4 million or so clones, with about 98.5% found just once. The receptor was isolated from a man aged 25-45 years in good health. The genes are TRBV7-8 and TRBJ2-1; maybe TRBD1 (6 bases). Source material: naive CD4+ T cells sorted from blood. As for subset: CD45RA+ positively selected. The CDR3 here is CASSLLSRTLLVGAGWDNEQFF. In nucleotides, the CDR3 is TGTGCCAGCAGCTTACTATCTCGGACTCTCCTTGTGGGGGCAGGATGGGATAATGAGCAGTTCTTC.